Presented here are 24 T cell receptor beta chains from one specimen sequenced in a study of human T cells and chemical hapten exposure. Time point defined: patch test 1, 2 weeks after DPC sensitization. Treatment indicated: therapeutic diphenylcyclopropenone sensitization with weekly scalp DPC. The template was total RNA from unfractionated whole blood. TCRdb used MiXCR to reprocess the RACE reads, holding one entry per CDR3 protein. The repertoire holds around 44,000 distinct CDR3 sequences, with 4% as singletons. The sample in question was whole blood, obtained in connection with sensitization to the hapten diphenylcyclopropenone (DPC). These receptors were obtained from a man in his forties or fifties with alopecia areata. Some clones in this sample may be carry-over from other donors' samples.

There are many counts of this clonotype. The chain couples TRBV7-9 to TRBJ1-4, with D perhaps TRBD1 (5 bases). The V and J ends lost 4 bases and 5 bases respectively, with 14 bases between them. The length of the CDR3 is 15 residues. CDR1 SEHNR and CDR2 FQNEAQ come from the germline V gene (reference sequence). In DNA, the CDR3 is TGTGCCAGCAGCTCGGACAACTATCTAAATGAAAAACTGTTTTTT. Amino acid sequence: CASSSDNYLNEKLFF.

This clonotype was counted at least ten times. V gene TRBV20-1 combines with J gene TRBJ1-5; 7 nucleotides line up with TRBD1. CDR1 is DFQATT and CDR2 is SNEGSKA in the germline V gene (reference sequence). V trimming: 6 bases; J trimming: 4 bases; junction bases outside the gene matches: 9. The CDR3 has 14 amino acids. The CDR3 loop is CSASEQGSNQPQHF. The CDR3 region has the DNA TGCAGTGCCTCCGAACAGGGGTCTAATCAGCCCCAGCATTTT.

This clonotype has ten or more counts. The CDR3 nucleotides are TGTGCCAGCAGTTCACGACTAGCTGCCGAGCAGTACTTC. Translation gives CASSSRLAAEQYF. The gene calls are TRBV12-3 or TRBV12-4 and TRBJ2-7; 7 positions agree with TRBD2. The V gene end was trimmed by 4 bases and the J gene end by 6 bases; junction bases not matched to a gene: 6. The CDR3 runs 13 residues.

This clonotype has a count of ten or more. The chain has TRBV28 and TRBJ2-6, with 12 bases fitting TRBD1. Losses at the gene ends were 6 bases for V and 3 bases for J; bases not matched to a gene: 6. This CDR3 has 17 amino acids. Germline CDR1 MDHEN, CDR2 SYDVKM. The chain's CDR3 is CASSRGTGGFGANVLTF. CDR3 nucleotide sequence: TGTGCCAGCAGCCGCGGGACAGGGGGCTTTGGGGCCAACGTCCTGACTTTC.

The gene calls are TRBV19 and TRBJ1-5, with TRBD1 matching over 7 bases. After removal of 2 bases from V and 10 bases from J, the junction contained 11 bases not matched to a gene. Germline CDR1 LNHDA, CDR2 SQIVND (reference sequence). The CDR3 length is 15 residues. CDR3 region: CASSITGTAISPQHF. The CDR3 DNA follows: TGTGCCAGTAGTATAACTGGGACAGCTATCAGCCCCCAGCATTTT.

This clonotype was picked up many times. The V call is TRBV28, the J call TRBJ2-1; no clear D. CDR3 length equals 13 residues. Germline V gene lookup returns CDR1 MDHEN and CDR2 SYDVKM. Trimming removed 5 bases from V and 9 bases from J, with 14 bases in between. DNA for the CDR3: TGTGCCAGCAGTACCCCCCCACGACGTGAGCAGTTCTTC. Its translation: CASSTPPRREQFF.

In its sample, this clonotype was seen many times. This chain links TRBV20-1 with TRBJ2-7; 8 nucleotides line up with TRBD2. This CDR3 has 13 residues. Germline CDR1 and CDR2: DFQATT and SNEGSKA (reference sequence). J lost 3 bases, V lost 4 bases, and 5 bases had no gene match. The CDR3 is CSAISGKHYEQYF. In nucleotides, the CDR3 is TGCAGTGCTATTAGCGGGAAACACTACGAGCAGTACTTC.

This clonotype was recorded many times. This chain links TRBV7-9 with TRBJ2-5; D possibly corresponds to TRBD2 (5 bases). Per the germline V gene, CDR1 is SEHNR and CDR2 is FQNEAQ (reference sequence). Trimming pared 5 bases from V and 3 bases from J, leaving 10 bases between. This CDR3 comprises 13 residues. The CDR3 sequence: CASSRSGEETQYF. The CDR3 coding sequence is TGTGCCAGCAGCAGGAGCGGTGAAGAGACCCAGTACTTC.

This clonotype was seen ten or more times. The chain links TRBV3-1 to TRBJ1-4; D is ambiguous. Germline CDR1 LGHDT, CDR2 YNNKEL (reference sequence). The CDR3 loop spans 15 amino acids. V was cut by 6 bases and J by 4 bases, with 15 bases left in between. CDR3 in amino acids: CASSPPGKHNEKLFF. The DNA for the CDR3 is TGTGCCAGCAGTCCCCCGGGAAAGCATAATGAAAAACTGTTTTTT.

The sample holds many counts of this clonotype. The chain links TRBV7-2 to TRBJ2-2; 10 bases are a match to TRBD2. This CDR3 spans 15 amino acids. Germline CDR1 reads SGHTA; CDR2 reads FQGNSA. V was clipped by 6 bases and J by 8 bases; unmatched bases: 9. As DNA, the CDR3 is TGTGCCAGCAGTCCGGGACTAGCGACTACTGGGGAGCTGTTTTTT. Protein sequence: CASSPGLATTGELFF.

This clonotype was seen ten or more times. V gene TRBV7-2 combines with J gene TRBJ2-3; D is perhaps TRBD1 or TRBD2 (6 bases each). V lost 0 bases and J 4 bases, leaving 11 bases between the germline ends. The CDR3 has 15 residues. Germline V gene data show CDR1 as SGHTA and CDR2 as FQGNSA. Here the CDR3 reads CASSLAMGGADTQYF. CDR3 coding DNA: TGTGCCAGCAGCTTAGCGATGGGGGGCGCAGATACGCAGTATTTT.

This clonotype was counted at least ten times. This rearrangement joins TRBV29-1 to TRBJ1-5; D gene uncertain. Germline CDR1 is SQVTM and CDR2 is ANQGSEA. Trimming stripped 4 bases from V and 7 bases from J, with 14 bases between. The CDR3 extends over 13 amino acids. The CDR3 coding sequence is TGCAGCGTTGTATCCGGGAGCAGCCAGCCCCAGCATTTT. It yields the protein CSVVSGSSQPQHF.

This clonotype was observed at least ten times. Mismatch with germline at one junction end may stem from a read error. The chain joins TRBV18 to TRBJ2-5; D uncertain. CDR3 length equals 13 residues. CDR1 and CDR2 (germline): KGHSH, LQKENI. Here the CDR3 reads CASSPPAVETQYF. For the CDR3, the DNA is TGTGCCAGCTCCCCACCTGCTGTCGAGACCCAGTACTTC.

This clonotype occurred many times. The chain uses TRBV29-1 and TRBJ2-7; 12 bases are a match to TRBD2. Germline V lookup: CDR1 SQVTM, CDR2 ANQGSEA. V lost 4 bases, J lost 4 bases, and 5 bases stayed unmatched. There are 14 residues in the CDR3. As DNA, the CDR3 is TGCAGCGTTGGAAGACTAGCGGGAGATTACGAGCAGTACTTC. Translating gives CSVGRLAGDYEQYF.

This clonotype occurred many times. The chain carries TRBV9 and TRBJ1-5; no firm D call. The CDR3 runs 13 residues. V was shortened by 0 bases and J by 2 bases, with 3 bases between the two germline ends. CDR1 SGDLS and CDR2 YYNGEE come from the germline V gene. CDR3 sequence (DNA): TGTGCCAGCAGCGTAGCGGGCAATCAGCCCCAGCATTTT. Protein: CASSVAGNQPQHF.

This clonotype appeared many times. This chain links TRBV29-1 with TRBJ2-7; possible D gene TRBD1, 8 bases. This CDR3 has 12 amino acids. V lost 5 bases to trimming and J lost 5 bases, with 13 bases between them. Per germline, CDR1 SQVTM and CDR2 ANQGSEA. In nucleotides, the CDR3 is TGCAGCGTTCACAGGGGGGGCCACGAGCAGTACTTC. As protein: CSVHRGGHEQYF.

This clonotype was counted at least ten times. The chain uses TRBV28 and TRBJ2-3; D gene uncertain. CDR1 MDHEN and CDR2 SYDVKM come from the germline V gene. This CDR3 is built from 14 residues. V dropped 7 bases and J dropped 2 bases, with 13 bases sitting between them. In DNA, the CDR3 is TGTGCCAGCACCCCGCCTGGTTTCACAGATACGCAGTATTTT. Its translation is CASTPPGFTDTQYF.

This clonotype showed up many times. The chain combines TRBV30 with TRBJ1-2, with 7 bases that match TRBD1. Trimming cost V 0 bases and J 6 bases; bases outside gene matches: 16. This CDR3 region has 17 residues. Germline V CDR1 and CDR2: GTSNPN, SVGIG (reference sequence). CDR3 region: CAWSVRWQGETWHGYTF. The CDR3 DNA follows: TGTGCCTGGAGTGTACGATGGCAGGGGGAGACTTGGCATGGCTACACCTTC. The whole variable domain, filled in from reference TRBV30 and TRBJ1-2, reads SQTIHQWPATLVQPVGSPLSLECTVEGTSNPNLYWYRQAAGRGLQLLFYSVGIGQISSEVPQNLSASRPQDRQFILSSKKLLLSDSGFYLCAWSVRWQGETWHGYTFGSGTRLTVV.

This clonotype came up many times. The V gene is TRBV5-4, the J gene TRBJ2-1, with D possibly TRBD2 on 6 matching bases. The germline gives CDR1 SGHNT, CDR2 YYREEE (reference sequence). The CDR3 consists of 13 residues. The V end was cut by 2 bases, the J end by 5 bases, with 8 bases between. The CDR3 region has the DNA TGTGCCAGCAGCTTAGCGGGCAACAATGAGCAGTTCTTC. It yields the protein CASSLAGNNEQFF.

The table lists this clonotype with many counts. The chain links TRBV28 to TRBJ2-5; D may be TRBD1 (5 bases). The V end was cut by 6 bases, the J end by 1 base, with 15 bases between. The length of the CDR3 is 15 residues. The V gene's germline CDR1 is MDHEN and CDR2 SYDVKM. The CDR3 region is CASSPGALSQETQYF. The CDR3 nucleotides read TGTGCCAGCAGCCCTGGGGCTCTTAGCCAAGAGACCCAGTACTTC.

This clonotype was counted many times. This sequence joins TRBV29-1 and TRBJ1-2; D ambiguous. V was trimmed by 0 bases and J by 4 bases, leaving 15 bases between them. The CDR3 totals 15 residues. Germline CDR1 reads SQVTM; CDR2 reads ANQGSEA. The CDR3 reads CSVEDSYRSFYGYTF. CDR3 DNA sequence: TGCAGCGTTGAAGATTCTTACCGGTCCTTCTATGGCTACACCTTC.

This clonotype showed up many times. The rearrangement uses TRBV29-1 and TRBJ2-5; 9 nucleotides agree with TRBD2. Germline V gene sequence: CDR1 SQVTM, CDR2 ANQGSEA. The CDR3 extends over 14 amino acids. V shed 5 bases and J 1 base; nucleotides not matched to a gene: 5. In DNA form, the CDR3 reads TGCAGCGTTTCTGAGACTAGCGGCCAAGAGACCCAGTACTTC. It codes for CSVSETSGQETQYF.

This clonotype is medium-sized. This chain links TRBV10-1 with TRBJ2-4; no clear D. The CDR3 extends over 13 amino acids. Trimming took off 3 bases at V and 0 bases at J, with 3 bases between the two ends. Germline CDR1 is WNHNN and CDR2 is SYGVQD (reference sequence). The CDR3 sequence: CASSEEAKNIQYF. Here the CDR3 DNA reads TGCGCCAGCAGTGAAGAAGCCAAAAACATTCAGTACTTC.

The table lists this clonotype with a few counts. The genes are TRBV30 and TRBJ2-5; TRBD1 aligns across 8 bases. V lost 7 bases to trimming and J lost 5 bases; unmatched junction nucleotides: 9. The CDR3 spans 13 residues. Germline lookup yields CDR1 GTSNPN and CDR2 SVGIG (reference sequence). In DNA form, the CDR3 reads TGTGCCTTCGGACAGGGAGTAGGGGAGACCCAGTACTTC. This sequence encodes CAFGQGVGETQYF.